The 14 T cell receptor beta chains in this list originate from one sample, sequenced in a study of CD8 T cells in ankylosing spondylitis. Whole-study findings and limits: Ankylosing spondylitis blood appeared to carry a characteristic TCR beta motif of roughly eight highly homologous variants.

Via MiXCR, TCRdb re-called the 5' RACE reads, giving one row per CDR3 protein. The sample contains 450,000 or so distinct CDR3 sequences, roughly 26% of which appear only once. No antigen has been identified for these receptors. Sequenced sample: blood, either unsorted or a sorted T cell fraction (not recorded which). These receptors came from a male donor with ankylosing spondylitis.

The V gene is TRBV18, the J gene TRBJ2-5; tentative D call: TRBD1 (6 bases). The V and J ends lost 2 bases and 2 bases respectively, with 12 bases between them. CDR3 length: 15 residues. Germline CDR1 and CDR2: KGHSH and LQKENI. CDR3 in DNA: TGTGCCAGCTCACCAAAGCCGGACAGTCAAGAGACCCAGTACTTC. This encodes CASSPKPDSQETQYF.

This clonotype appeared a few times. The CDR3 loop is CSAERTDTQYF. DNA for the CDR3: TGCAGCGCGGAGAGGACAGATACGCAGTATTTT. The chain recombines TRBV29-1 with TRBJ2-3, with D uncertain. This CDR3 region has 11 residues. Trimming shortened V by 7 bases and J by 3 bases, and 8 bases separated the two germline ends. Germline CDR1 reads SQVTM; CDR2 reads ANQGSEA.

V and J are TRBV28 and TRBJ1-2, with 10 bases fitting TRBD1. The CDR3 sequence is 14 residues long. CDR1 and CDR2 (germline): MDHEN, SYDVKM. J was trimmed by 7 bases and V by 3 bases; bases with no gene match: 5. The CDR3 DNA is TGTGCCAGCAGTTTGACAGGGGGCTCGGGTGGCTACACCTTC. This encodes CASSLTGGSGGYTF.

The chain recombines TRBV20-1 with TRBJ1-2, with 9 bases lining up with TRBD1. This CDR3 has 14 amino acids. V lost 5 bases and J lost 4; bases outside the gene matches: 8. Germline V gives CDR1 DFQATT, CDR2 SNEGSKA (reference sequence). The CDR3 DNA reads as TGCAGTGCTGACATACAGGGGGCGGGCTATGGCTACACCTTC. Protein: CSADIQGAGYGYTF.

This chain uses TRBV20-1 with TRBJ2-1, with 10 bases aligning to TRBD2. Germline V gives CDR1 DFQATT, CDR2 SNEGSKA (reference sequence). The V segment lost 6 bases and the J segment 8 bases; nucleotides outside the gene matches: 10. The CDR3 has 14 residues. The CDR3: CSAEALAGVDEQFF. For the CDR3, the DNA is TGCAGTGCCGAAGCTCTAGCGGGAGTCGATGAGCAGTTCTTC.

This rearrangement joins TRBV3-1 to TRBJ2-7; maybe TRBD1 (6 bases). Germline V gene sequence: CDR1 LGHDT, CDR2 YNNKEL (reference sequence). CDR3 length: 13 residues. V was shortened by 3 bases and J by 4 bases, with 10 bases between the two germline ends. CDR3 loop: CASSQGARYEQYV. In DNA, the CDR3 is TGTGCCAGCAGCCAGGGGGCGCGGTACGAGCAGTACGTC.

A few counts support this clonotype. In DNA form, the CDR3 reads TGCGCCAGCAGCTCCGGGTCGAGCCTAAACACCATATATTTT. It translates to CASSSGSSLNTIYF. The chain uses TRBV5-1 and TRBJ1-3; no clear D gene. The V gene lost 3 bases and the J gene lost 6 bases, with 13 bases spanning the gap. The CDR3 contains 14 residues. Per the germline V gene, CDR1 is SGHRS and CDR2 is YFSETQ.

This clonotype showed up just a few times. This chain links TRBV20-1 with TRBJ2-4; 8 positions match TRBD1. V shed 6 bases and J 3 bases; nucleotides not matched to a gene: 13. The CDR3 is 16 amino acids. Germline V gives CDR1 DFQATT, CDR2 SNEGSKA (reference sequence). The DNA of the CDR3 is TGCAGTGCGGGACAGGTCAGGGGCTTGGGCAAAAACATTCAGTACTTC. It encodes CSAGQVRGLGKNIQYF.

This chain links TRBV20-1 with TRBJ2-3, with TRBD2 as a possible D gene (6 bases). Trimming cost V 2 bases and J 4 bases, with 7 bases left between them. Germline CDR1 and CDR2: DFQATT and SNEGSKA (reference sequence). The CDR3 loop spans 12 amino acids. In nucleotides, the CDR3 is TGCAGTGCTAGATCTAGCGCAGATACGCAGTATTTT. Amino acids: CSARSSADTQYF.

V usage is TRBV20-1 and J usage is TRBJ2-5; D remains ambiguous. Germline V lookup: CDR1 DFQATT, CDR2 SNEGSKA (reference sequence). CDR3 length equals 11 residues. The CDR3: CTFWSQETQYF. CDR3 DNA: TGCACTTTTTGGAGTCAAGAGACCCAGTACTTC.

The CDR3 reads CASSVQGNIQYF. The CDR3 DNA sequence: TGTGCCAGCAGTGTACAGGGGAACATTCAGTACTTC. The V gene is TRBV2, the J gene TRBJ2-4, with TRBD1 matching over 7 bases. The germline V gene has CDR1 SNHLY and CDR2 FYNNEI. The CDR3 is 12 residues long. V was pared by 4 bases and J by 7 bases, with 1 base of the junction left unmatched.

This clonotype showed up just a few times. The rearrangement joins TRBV7-2 to TRBJ2-3, with D tentatively TRBD2 (5 bases). CDR3 length: 12 residues. The V and J ends lost 4 bases and 7 bases respectively, with 9 bases between them. From germline, CDR1 is SGHTA and CDR2 FQGNSA. The CDR3 DNA sequence: TGTGCCAGCAGCTCCCCGGGGAATACGCAGTATTTT. The encoded protein is CASSSPGNTQYF.

This clonotype turned up a few times. J is TRBJ1-1 and V is TRBV10-2; D uncertain. Germline V gives CDR1 WSHSY, CDR2 SAAADI. V lost 0 bases, J lost 6 bases, and 8 bases lay in between. The length of the CDR3 is 13 residues. The CDR3 is CASSESGIPEAFF. CDR3 sequence (DNA): TGCGCCAGCAGTGAGTCGGGCATTCCTGAAGCTTTCTTT.

This clonotype was seen more than once but under ten times. The chain joins TRBV7-2 to TRBJ1-1; weak D call: TRBD1 (6 bases). Germline V gene data show CDR1 as SGHTA and CDR2 as FQGNSA. This CDR3 has 16 residues. V lost 5 bases to trimming and J lost 1 base, with 17 bases between them. The CDR3 DNA follows: TGTGCCAGCAGCCGACCGAGAACAGGGACGAACACTGAAGCTTTCTTT. The encoded protein is CASSRPRTGTNTEAFF.